Listed here are 21 T cell receptor beta chains from one sample, sequenced in a study of cytomegalovirus exposure and HLA in healthy donors (TCRdb year 2017). Library construction relied on the immunoSEQ multiplex PCR assay. A mixture of 60 forward primers for TCR Vbeta segments and 13 reverse primers for TCR Jbeta segments was used in the multiplex PCR. TCRdb took this table from immuneACCESS and kept in-frame rearrangements with V and J called. Such tables lack part of the clones; where checked against another copy, unresolved V genes explain under half of the gap, and the rest is unexplained. This sample has 150,000 to 200,000 clones in its table, and approximately 80% of those were observed once. The ten biggest clones cover about 1.3% of the sample. The specimen sequenced was PBMCs. The receptors were sampled from a man under 40 in good health and CMV-seronegative.

The chain joins TRBV13 to TRBJ2-7; 7 bases line up with TRBD1. The CDR3 is made up of 14 amino acids. Trimming removed 6 bases from V and 3 bases from J; junction bases left unmatched: 8. Germline values: CDR1 PRHDT, CDR2 FYEKMQ (reference sequence). The CDR3 here is CASSSGTAFYEQYF. CDR3 DNA sequence: TGTGCCAGCAGTTCCGGGACAGCTTTCTACGAGCAGTACTTC. Drawing the rest from reference TRBV13 and TRBJ2-7, the complete variable domain is AAGVIQSPRHLIKEKRETATLKCYPIPRHDTVYWYQQGPGQDPQFLISFYEKMQSDKGSIPDRFSAQQFSDYHSELNMSSLELGDSALYFCASSSGTAFYEQYFGPGTRLTVT.

This clone was seen more than once but under ten times. The same CDR3 also results from other DNA sequences found in this sample. V is TRBV5-4 and J is TRBJ1-4; tentatively, D is TRBD1 (6 bases). Germline V lookup: CDR1 SGHNT, CDR2 YYREEE (reference sequence). The germline V and J ends were trimmed by 4 bases and 1 base, with 8 bases remaining between them. This CDR3 is built from 14 residues. In nucleotides, the CDR3 is TGTGCCAGCAGCCTACAGGGAACTAATGAAAAACTGTTTTTT. Protein product: CASSLQGTNEKLFF. The full variable domain, with the rest looked up from reference TRBV5-4 and TRBJ1-4, is ETGVTQSPTHLIKTRGQQVTLRCSSQSGHNTVSWYQQALGQGPQFIFQYYREEENGRGNFPPRFSGLQFPNYSSELNVNALELDDSALYLCASSLQGTNEKLFFGSGTQLSVL.

This clone was seen a single time. The rearrangement uses TRBV28 and TRBJ1-2, with a tentative D call TRBD1 (5 bases). V was trimmed by 3 bases and J by 3 bases, leaving 26 bases between them. CDR1 is MDHEN and CDR2 is SYDVKM in the germline V gene. The CDR3 is made up of 19 amino acids. CDR3 DNA: TGTGCCAGCAGTTTTTTCAGCGTGGCGGACCAGGGATACCACTATGGCTACACCTTC. Translated: CASSFFSVADQGYHYGYTF.

The chain has TRBV19 and TRBJ2-5, with D perhaps matching TRBD1 (5 bases). Germline lookup yields CDR1 LNHDA and CDR2 SQIVND (reference sequence). The CDR3 sequence is 15 residues long. V was trimmed by 5 bases and J by 5 bases, leaving 18 bases between them. This chain's CDR3 is CASSARVGPPETQYF. In DNA form, the CDR3 reads TGTGCCAGTAGTGCTAGGGTGGGGCCGCCGGAGACCCAGTACTTC.

The V and J genes are TRBV7-2 and TRBJ2-2; 9 nucleotides align to TRBD1. The junction had 11 bases not matched to a gene; V was cut back by 6 bases and J by 6 bases. The CDR3 contains 16 residues. Germline V lookup: CDR1 SGHTA, CDR2 FQGNSA. CDR3 loop: CASRRTTGGRAGELFF. DNA of the CDR3: TGTGCCAGCAGACGAACGACAGGGGGACGGGCCGGGGAGCTGTTTTTT.

Here the CDR3 DNA reads TGCGCCAGCAGCCAAGATCAGGGAGGTGAGACCCAGTACTTC. Encoded protein: CASSQDQGGETQYF. The J gene is TRBJ2-5, the V gene TRBV4-1, with TRBD2 as a possible D gene (6 bases). The germline V and J ends were trimmed by 0 bases and 5 bases, with 10 bases remaining between them. The CDR3 covers 14 residues. Germline CDR1 is MGHRA and CDR2 is YSYEKL.

This clone was found a few times. The chain is built from TRBV7-6 and TRBJ2-7; TRBD1 aligns across 11 bases. V was pared by 1 base and J by 7 bases, with 6 bases of the junction left unmatched. The CDR3 has 15 residues. CDR1 and CDR2 from the germline V gene are SGHVS and FNYEAQ. CDR3 bases: TGTGCCAGCAGCTTAGGCGGACAGGGGGCTGGGGAGCAGTACTTC. Amino acid sequence: CASSLGGQGAGEQYF.

V usage is TRBV18 and J usage is TRBJ2-5; 10 bases align to TRBD1. V shed 3 bases, J shed 6 bases, and the junction held 22 bases outside the gene matches. Germline V gene lookup returns CDR1 KGHSH and CDR2 LQKENI. This CDR3 is built from 20 residues. The CDR3 sequence is CASSPPSTEPGQGSEKTQYF. In DNA form, the CDR3 reads TGTGCCAGCTCACCTCCTTCGACCGAGCCGGGACAGGGGAGTGAAAAGACCCAGTACTTC.

The rearrangement joins TRBV2 to TRBJ2-7; 9 positions match TRBD1. Germline V CDR1 and CDR2: SNHLY, FYNNEI. Trimming cost V 6 bases and J 2 bases; bases outside gene matches: 5. This CDR3 spans 14 amino acids. The CDR3 DNA reads TGTGCCAGCAGGGAACAGGGGGCACCCTACGAGCAGTACTTC. It encodes CASREQGAPYEQYF. Full variable domain (remainder filled in from reference TRBV2 and TRBJ2-7): EPEVTQTPSHQVTQMGQEVILRCVPISNHLYFYWYRQILGQKVEFLVSFYNNEISEKSEIFDDQFSVERPDGSNFTLKIRSTKLEDSAMYFCASREQGAPYEQYFGPGTRLTVT.

For the CDR3, the DNA is TGTGCCAGCTCACCTCCGACAGTTCACAGCACCATATATTTT. The encoded protein is CASSPPTVHSTIYF. The chain uses TRBV18 and TRBJ1-3; D might be TRBD1 (5 bases). V was clipped by 3 bases and J by 9 bases, with 15 bases between them. From germline, CDR1 is KGHSH and CDR2 LQKENI. The CDR3 is made up of 14 amino acids.

V is TRBV9 and J is TRBJ1-6; D unresolved. The CDR3 is made up of 15 amino acids. V was cut by 0 bases and J by 2 bases, with 6 bases left in between. Germline-derived CDR1 and CDR2 are SGDLS and YYNGEE. The CDR3 sequence is CASSVGGTYNSPLHF. The CDR3 DNA reads as TGTGCCAGCAGCGTAGGCGGCACCTATAATTCACCCCTCCACTTT.

The CDR3 region is CASSIRDSDWADTQYF. CDR3 coding DNA: TGTGCCAGCAGCATCCGGGACTCGGATTGGGCAGATACGCAGTATTTT. This chain connects TRBV13 to TRBJ2-3; D may be TRBD2 (6 bases). The CDR3 spans 16 residues. Germline loops: CDR1 PRHDT, CDR2 FYEKMQ (reference sequence). V was pared by 5 bases and J by 4 bases, with 19 bases between.

The chain links TRBV4-3 to TRBJ2-4; 8 bases agree with TRBD2. Germline values: CDR1 LGHNA, CDR2 YSLEER. The length of the CDR3 is 16 residues. The trim removed 4 bases at V and 0 bases at J, leaving 5 bases unmatched. This CDR3 reads CASSLITSGAKNIQYF. CDR3 sequence (DNA): TGCGCCAGCAGCCTTATAACTAGCGGAGCCAAAAACATTCAGTACTTC.

The rearrangement uses TRBV11-1 and TRBJ2-5, with 8 positions matching TRBD2. This CDR3 has 15 residues. The junction had 11 bases not matched to a gene; V was cut back by 7 bases and J by 4 bases. CDR1 is SGHAT, CDR2 FQDESV, per germline (reference sequence). CDR3 in amino acids: CASTRAGALSETQYF. For the CDR3, the DNA is TGTGCCAGCACCAGAGCGGGGGCCTTATCAGAGACCCAGTACTTC.

The chain combines TRBV4-3 with TRBJ2-7; 10 bases are a match to TRBD2. The germline CDR1 and CDR2 sequences are LGHNA and YSLEER. The CDR3 totals 16 residues. V shed 1 base, J shed 6 bases, and the junction held 9 bases outside the gene matches. The CDR3 here is CASSQVALAGVGEQYF. The CDR3 coding sequence is TGCGCCAGCAGCCAAGTTGCTCTAGCGGGAGTAGGCGAGCAGTACTTC.

This sequence joins TRBV1 and TRBJ1-3. TRBV1 corresponds to a pseudogene. The CDR3 has 15 residues. DNA of the CDR3: TGCACCAGCAGCCGGAGGGCCCCTTCTGGAAACACCATATATTTT. Translation: CTSSRRAPSGNTIYF.

The chain uses TRBV6-5 and TRBJ1-6; D might be TRBD1 (6 bases). Per germline, CDR1 MNHEY and CDR2 SVGAGI. The CDR3 is 14 amino acids. Trimming took off 6 bases at V and 10 bases at J, with 16 bases between the two ends. The CDR3 DNA reads TGTGCCAGCAGATCCGGGACAAGGGACTCACCCCTCCACTTT. Amino acids: CASRSGTRDSPLHF.

This chain links TRBV7-2 with TRBJ2-7, with TRBD1 identical over 11 bases. V dropped 8 bases and J dropped 2; count of bases not matched to a gene: 5. Germline V gives CDR1 SGHTA, CDR2 FQGNSA. This CDR3 has 14 residues. The CDR3 sequence: CASLPGQGAYEQYF. The CDR3 DNA reads as TGTGCCAGCCTTCCGGGACAGGGGGCCTACGAGCAGTACTTC.

This chain joins TRBV10-3 and TRBJ2-7, with D tentatively TRBD2 (6 bases). Germline V lookup: CDR1 ENHRY, CDR2 SYGVKD. The CDR3 runs to 14 residues. V lost 4 bases, J lost 0 bases, and 10 bases lay in between. CDR3 residues: CAISADGSSYEQYF. The CDR3 coding sequence is TGTGCCATCAGTGCTGACGGGAGCTCCTACGAGCAGTACTTC.

The rearrangement joins TRBV7-9 to TRBJ2-5; 9 bases match TRBD2. Germline V gene lookup returns CDR1 SEHNR and CDR2 FQNEAQ (reference sequence). The junction had 6 bases not matched to a gene; V was cut back by 6 bases and J by 1 base. The CDR3 is 15 residues long. This chain's CDR3 is CASSTGTSIQETQYF. CDR3 coding DNA: TGTGCCAGCAGTACCGGGACTAGCATCCAAGAGACCCAGTACTTC.

The V and J genes are TRBV7-8 and TRBJ2-3; 9 bases map to TRBD1. V trimming: 4 bases; J trimming: 3 bases; junction bases outside the gene matches: 5. The germline V gene has CDR1 SGHVS and CDR2 FQNEAQ. The CDR3 is 15 amino acids. CDR3 protein: CASSWPGQGTDTQYF. DNA of the CDR3: TGTGCCAGCAGCTGGCCGGGACAGGGAACAGATACGCAGTATTTT.